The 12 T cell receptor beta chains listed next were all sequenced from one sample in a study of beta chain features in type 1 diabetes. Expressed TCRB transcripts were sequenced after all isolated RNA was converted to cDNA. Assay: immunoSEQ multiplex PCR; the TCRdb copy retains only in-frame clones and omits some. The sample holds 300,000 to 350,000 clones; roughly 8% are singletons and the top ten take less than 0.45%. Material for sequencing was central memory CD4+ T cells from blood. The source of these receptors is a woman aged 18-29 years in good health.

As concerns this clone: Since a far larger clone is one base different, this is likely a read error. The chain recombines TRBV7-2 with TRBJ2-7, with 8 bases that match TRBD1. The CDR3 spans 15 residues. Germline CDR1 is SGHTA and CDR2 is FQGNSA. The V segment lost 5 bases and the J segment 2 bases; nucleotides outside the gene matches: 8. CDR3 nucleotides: TGTGCCAGCAGCGCCAGACAGGGGAGCCCCTACGAGCAGTACTTC. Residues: CASSARQGSPYEQYF.

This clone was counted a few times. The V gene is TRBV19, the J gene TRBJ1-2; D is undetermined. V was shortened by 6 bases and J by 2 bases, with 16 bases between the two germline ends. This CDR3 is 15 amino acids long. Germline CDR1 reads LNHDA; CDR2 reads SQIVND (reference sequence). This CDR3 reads CASRKGFALNYGYTF. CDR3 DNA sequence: TGTGCCAGTAGAAAGGGTTTCGCGTTGAACTATGGCTACACCTTC.

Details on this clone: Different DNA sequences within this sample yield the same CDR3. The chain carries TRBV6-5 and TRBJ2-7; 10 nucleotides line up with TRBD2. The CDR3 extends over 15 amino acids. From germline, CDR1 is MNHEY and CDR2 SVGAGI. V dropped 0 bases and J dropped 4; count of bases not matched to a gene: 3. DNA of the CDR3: TGTGCCAGCAGTTACTCCGGACTAGCGGATTACGAGCAGTACTTC. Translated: CASSYSGLADYEQYF.

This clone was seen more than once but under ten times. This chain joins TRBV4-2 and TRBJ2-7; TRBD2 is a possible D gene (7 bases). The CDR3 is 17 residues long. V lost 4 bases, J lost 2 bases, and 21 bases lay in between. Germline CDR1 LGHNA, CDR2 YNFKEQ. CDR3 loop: CASSLTGSGTQTYEQYF. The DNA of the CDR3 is TGTGCCAGCAGCCTCACCGGCAGCGGGACACAAACCTACGAGCAGTACTTC.

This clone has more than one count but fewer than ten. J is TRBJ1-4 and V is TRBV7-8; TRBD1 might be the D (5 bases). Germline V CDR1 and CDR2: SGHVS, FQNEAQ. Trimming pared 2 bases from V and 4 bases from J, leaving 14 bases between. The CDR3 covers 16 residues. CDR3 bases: TGTGCCAGCAGCTTACGGTCCGGGACTGGTAATGAAAAACTGTTTTTT. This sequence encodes CASSLRSGTGNEKLFF.

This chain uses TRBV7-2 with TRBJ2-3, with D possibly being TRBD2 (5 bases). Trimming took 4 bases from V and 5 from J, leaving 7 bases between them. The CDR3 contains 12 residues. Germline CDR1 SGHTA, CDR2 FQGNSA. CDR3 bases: TGTGCCAGCAGCTCAGCGGTAGATACGCAGTATTTT. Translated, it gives CASSSAVDTQYF.

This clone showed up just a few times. In DNA form, the CDR3 reads TGTGCCAGCAGTGTCGGGACAGGAGTTGGCTACACCTTC. This translates into CASSVGTGVGYTF. This chain uses TRBV25-1 with TRBJ1-2; 8 bases are shared with TRBD1. J gave up 7 bases and V 4 bases, and 5 bases lay outside the gene matches. The germline V gene has CDR1 MGHDK and CDR2 SYGVNS. CDR3 length equals 13 residues.

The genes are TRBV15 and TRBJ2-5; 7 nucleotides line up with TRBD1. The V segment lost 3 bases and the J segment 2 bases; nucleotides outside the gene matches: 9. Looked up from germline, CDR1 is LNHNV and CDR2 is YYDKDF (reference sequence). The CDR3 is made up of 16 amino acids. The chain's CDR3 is CATSRAPGQKQETQYF. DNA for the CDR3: TGTGCCACCAGCAGGGCACCGGGACAGAAACAAGAGACCCAGTACTTC.

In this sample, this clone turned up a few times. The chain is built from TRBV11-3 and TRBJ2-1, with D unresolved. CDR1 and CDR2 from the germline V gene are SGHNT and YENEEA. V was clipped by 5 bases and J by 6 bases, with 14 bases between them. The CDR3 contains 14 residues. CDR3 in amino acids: CASSPTRLSNEQFF. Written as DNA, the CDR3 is TGTGCCAGCAGCCCCACCAGACTCAGCAATGAGCAGTTCTTC.

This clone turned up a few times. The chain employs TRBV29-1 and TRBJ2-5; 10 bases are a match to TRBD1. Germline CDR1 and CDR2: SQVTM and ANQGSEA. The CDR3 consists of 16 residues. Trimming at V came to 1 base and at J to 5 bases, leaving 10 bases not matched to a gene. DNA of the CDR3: TGCAGCGTTGAAGGGGTCCGGGGACAGGGGTCGGAGACCCAGTACTTC. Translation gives CSVEGVRGQGSETQYF. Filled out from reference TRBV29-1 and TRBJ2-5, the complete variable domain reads SAVISQKPSRDICQRGTSLTIQCQVDSQVTMMFWYRQQPGQSLTLIATANQGSEATYESGFVIDKFPISRPNLTFSTLTVSNMSPEDSSIYLCSVEGVRGQGSETQYFGPGTRLLVL.

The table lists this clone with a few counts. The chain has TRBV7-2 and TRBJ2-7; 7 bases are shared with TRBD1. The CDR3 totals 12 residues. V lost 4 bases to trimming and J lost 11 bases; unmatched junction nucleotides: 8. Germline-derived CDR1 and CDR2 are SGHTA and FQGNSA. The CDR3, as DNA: TGTGCCAGCAGCTCGGACAGGTTCTTTGAGTACTTC. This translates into CASSSDRFFEYF. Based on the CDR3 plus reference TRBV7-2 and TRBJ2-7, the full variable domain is GAGVSQSPSNKVTEKGKDVELRCDPISGHTALYWYRQSLGQGLEFLIYFQGNSAPDKSGLPSDRFSAERTGGSVSTLTIQRTQQEDSAVYLCASSSDRFFEYFGPGTRLTVT.

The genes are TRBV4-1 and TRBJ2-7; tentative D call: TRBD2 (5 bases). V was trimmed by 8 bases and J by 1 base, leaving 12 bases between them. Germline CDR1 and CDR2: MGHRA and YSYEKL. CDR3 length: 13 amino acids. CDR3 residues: CASHDGVSYEQYF. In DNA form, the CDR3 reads TGCGCCAGCCACGACGGGGTATCCTACGAGCAGTACTTC.